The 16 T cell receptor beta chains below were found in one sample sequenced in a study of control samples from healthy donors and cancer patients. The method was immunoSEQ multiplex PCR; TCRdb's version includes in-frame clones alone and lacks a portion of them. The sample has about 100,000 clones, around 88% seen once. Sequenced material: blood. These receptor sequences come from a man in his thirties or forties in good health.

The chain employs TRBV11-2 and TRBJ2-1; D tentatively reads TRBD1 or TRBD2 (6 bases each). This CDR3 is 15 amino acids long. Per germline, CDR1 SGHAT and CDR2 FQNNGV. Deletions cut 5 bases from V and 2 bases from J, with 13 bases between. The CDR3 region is CASSRGQSTYNEQFF. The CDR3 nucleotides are TGTGCCAGCAGCCGGGGGCAGAGTACCTACAATGAGCAGTTCTTC.

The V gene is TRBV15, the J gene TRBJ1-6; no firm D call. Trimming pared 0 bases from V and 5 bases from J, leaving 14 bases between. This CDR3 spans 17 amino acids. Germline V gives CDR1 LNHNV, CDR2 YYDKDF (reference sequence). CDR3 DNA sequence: TGTGCCACCAGCAGAGACCCGGGGAGGGCCGATAATTCACCCCTCCACTTT. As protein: CATSRDPGRADNSPLHF.

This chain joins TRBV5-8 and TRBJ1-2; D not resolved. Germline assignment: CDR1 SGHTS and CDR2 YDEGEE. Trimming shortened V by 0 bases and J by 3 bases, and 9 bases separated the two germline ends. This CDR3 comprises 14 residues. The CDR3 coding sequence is TGTGCCAGCAGCTTGGGGGTCATAGACTATGGCTACACCTTC. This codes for CASSLGVIDYGYTF.

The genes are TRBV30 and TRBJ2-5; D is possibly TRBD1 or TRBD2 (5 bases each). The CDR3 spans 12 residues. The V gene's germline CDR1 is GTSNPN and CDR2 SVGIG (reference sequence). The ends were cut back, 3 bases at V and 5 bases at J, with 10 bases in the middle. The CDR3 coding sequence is TGTGCCTGGAGCCCGGGACGGGAGACCCAGTACTTC. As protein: CAWSPGRETQYF.

This CDR3 reads CASSSSPTGARYGYTF. DNA for the CDR3: TGTGCCAGCAGCTCCTCTCCGACAGGGGCAAGGTATGGCTACACCTTC. This rearrangement joins TRBV7-2 to TRBJ1-2, with 8 positions matching TRBD1. Trimming cost V 4 bases and J 5 bases; bases outside gene matches: 12. Germline assignment: CDR1 SGHTA and CDR2 FQGNSA. This CDR3 is 16 amino acids long.

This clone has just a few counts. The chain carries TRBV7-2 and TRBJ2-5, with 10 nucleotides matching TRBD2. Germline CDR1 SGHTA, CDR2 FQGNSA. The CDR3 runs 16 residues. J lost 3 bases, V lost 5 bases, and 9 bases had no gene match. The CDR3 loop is CASSQRLAGYKETQYF. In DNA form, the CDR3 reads TGTGCCAGCAGCCAAAGACTAGCGGGCTACAAAGAGACCCAGTACTTC.

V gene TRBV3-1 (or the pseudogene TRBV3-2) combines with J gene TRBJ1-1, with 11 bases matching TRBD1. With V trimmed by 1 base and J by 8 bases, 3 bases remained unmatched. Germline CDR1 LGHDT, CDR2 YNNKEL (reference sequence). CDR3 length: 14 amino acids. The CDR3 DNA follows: TGTGCCAGCAGCCAAGGGGGGACAGGGGGAGAAGCTTTCTTT. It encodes CASSQGGTGGEAFF.

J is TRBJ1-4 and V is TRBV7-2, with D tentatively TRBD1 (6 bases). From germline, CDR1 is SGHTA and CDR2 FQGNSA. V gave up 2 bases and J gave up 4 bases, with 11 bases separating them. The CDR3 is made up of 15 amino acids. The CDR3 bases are TGTGCCAGCAGCTTACAGGGGCGGGGTAATGAAAAACTGTTTTTT. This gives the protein CASSLQGRGNEKLFF.

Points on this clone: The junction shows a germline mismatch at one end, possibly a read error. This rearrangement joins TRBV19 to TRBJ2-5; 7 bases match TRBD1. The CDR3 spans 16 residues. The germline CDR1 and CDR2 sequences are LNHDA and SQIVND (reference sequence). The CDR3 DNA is TGTGCCGGTAGTAAAAAGGGGGCGCTCGGCAGAGAGACCCAGTACTTC. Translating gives CAGSKKGALGRETQYF.

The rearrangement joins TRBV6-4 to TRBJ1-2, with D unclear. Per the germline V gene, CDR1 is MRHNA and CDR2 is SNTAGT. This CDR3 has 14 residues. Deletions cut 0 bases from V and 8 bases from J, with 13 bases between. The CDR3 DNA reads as TGTGCCAGCAGTGACTCATTTTCCGGGCAGGGCTACACCTTC. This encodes CASSDSFSGQGYTF.

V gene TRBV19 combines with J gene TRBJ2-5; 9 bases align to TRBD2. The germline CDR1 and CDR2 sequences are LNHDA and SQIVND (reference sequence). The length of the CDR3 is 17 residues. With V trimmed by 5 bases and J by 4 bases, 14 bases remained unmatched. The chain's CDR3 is CASSGIAGVPRAETQYF. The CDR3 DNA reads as TGTGCCAGTAGTGGAATAGCGGGAGTCCCCCGTGCAGAGACCCAGTACTTC.

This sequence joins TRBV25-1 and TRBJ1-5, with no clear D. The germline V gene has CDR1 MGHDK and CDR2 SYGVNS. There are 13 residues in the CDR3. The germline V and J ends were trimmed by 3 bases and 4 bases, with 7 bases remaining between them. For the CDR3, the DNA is TGTGCCAGCAGTGATCGGTTGAATCAGCCCCAGCATTTT. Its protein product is CASSDRLNQPQHF.

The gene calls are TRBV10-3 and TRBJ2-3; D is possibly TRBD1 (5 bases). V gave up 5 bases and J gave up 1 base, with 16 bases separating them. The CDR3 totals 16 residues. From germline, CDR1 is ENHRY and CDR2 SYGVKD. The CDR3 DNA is TGTGCCATCAGTAAACAGGCCAGCGCAGGCACAGATACGCAGTATTTT. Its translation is CAISKQASAGTDTQYF.

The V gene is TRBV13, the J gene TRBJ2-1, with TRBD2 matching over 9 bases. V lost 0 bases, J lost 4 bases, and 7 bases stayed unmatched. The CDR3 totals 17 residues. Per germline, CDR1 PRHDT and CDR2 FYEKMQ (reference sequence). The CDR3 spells CASSLGVAGATYNEQFF. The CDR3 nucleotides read TGTGCCAGCAGCTTAGGAGTAGCGGGGGCGACTTACAATGAGCAGTTCTTC. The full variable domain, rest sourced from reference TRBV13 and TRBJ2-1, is AAGVIQSPRHLIKEKRETATLKCYPIPRHDTVYWYQQGPGQDPQFLISFYEKMQSDKGSIPDRFSAQQFSDYHSELNMSSLELGDSALYFCASSLGVAGATYNEQFFGPGTRLTVL.

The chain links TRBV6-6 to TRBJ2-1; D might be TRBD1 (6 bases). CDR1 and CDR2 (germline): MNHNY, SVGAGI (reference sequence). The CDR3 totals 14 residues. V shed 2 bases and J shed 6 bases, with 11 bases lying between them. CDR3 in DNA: TGTGCCAGCAGTTACGGTACAGGGCTCAATGAGCAGTTCTTC. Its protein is CASSYGTGLNEQFF.

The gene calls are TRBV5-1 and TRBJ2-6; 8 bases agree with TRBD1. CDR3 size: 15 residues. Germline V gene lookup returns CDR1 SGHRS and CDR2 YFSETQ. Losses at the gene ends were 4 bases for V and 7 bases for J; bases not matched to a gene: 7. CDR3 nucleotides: TGCGCCAGCAGCGGCAGGGGGCTAGTTGCCAACGTCCTGACTTTC. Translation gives CASSGRGLVANVLTF.